This is a list of T cell receptor gamma chains from one sample in a study of Vδ1+ human thymocytes. TCRdb re-called clones from the multiplex PCR reads via CATT. Seen here are about 36,000 gamma-chain clones, around 20% observed once, and the top ten hold about 2%. The sample consisted of Vdelta1+ gamma-delta thymocytes from the thymus. These receptors all come from a girl under two years old who had congenital heart surgery. CDR3s include the opening cysteine and the closing phenylalanine or tryptophan. Size is omitted from some rows. Given values are once, few, many or a class for expanded clones.

>TRGJP2|TRGV3|NA
TGTGCCACCTGGGACAGGCTTCGGAATAAAGGTAGTGATTGGATCAAGACGTTT
CATWDRLRNKGSDWIKTF
>TRGJ1/TRGJ2|TRGV9|few
TGTGCCTTGTGGGAGGTGCCGATGAAACTCTTT
CALWEVPMKLF
>TRGJ1/TRGJ2|TRGV3|NA
TGTGCCACCTGGGACAGGCACGAAGGGAAACTCTTT
CATWDRHEGKLF
>TRGJ1/TRGJ2|TRGV3|NA
TGTGCCACCTGGGACAGGCGTTTCGTAGGTTATAAGAAACTCTTT
CATWDRRFVGYKKLF
>TRGJP1|TRGV3|few
TGTGCCACCTGGGACAGGCCTCCCACTGGTTGGTTCAAGATATTT
CATWDRPPTGWFKIF
>TRGJ1/TRGJ2|TRGV5|NA
TGTGCCACCTGGGACAGGCGAGGGTCGCATTATTATAAGAAACTCTTT
CATWDRRGSHYYKKLF
>TRGJ1/TRGJ2|TRGV9|NA
TGTGCCTTGTGGGAGGCGGAAGAGAGATATAAGAAACTCTTT
CALWEAEERYKKLF
>TRGJ1/TRGJ2|TRGV4|NA
TGTGCCACCTGGGATGGTCAAAGTTATAAGAAACTCTTT
CATWDGQSYKKLF
>TRGJP2|TRGV8|NA
TGTGCCACCTGGACCTCCCGGGGTAGTGATTGGATCAAGACGTTT
CATWTSRGSDWIKTF
>TRGJP2|TRGV2|few
TGTGCCGCCTGGGACGCAGCCCGTAGTGATTGGATCAAGACGTTT
CAAWDAARSDWIKTF
>TRGJ1/TRGJ2|TRGV2|few
TGTGCCACCTGGGACGGGCCGAAACTGGAATATTATAAGAAACTCTTT
CATWDGPKLEYYKKLF
>TRGJ1/TRGJ2|TRGV2|NA
TGTGCCACCTGGGACGGGCGGGATAGGCATAAGAAACTCTTT
CATWDGRDRHKKLF
>TRGJ1/TRGJ2|TRGV3|NA
TGTGCCACCTGGGACAGGGGTAGTTATTATAAGAAACTCTTT
CATWDRGSYYKKLF
>TRGJP2|TRGV2|few
TGTGCCACCTGGCCCCGGGATAGTGATTGGATCAAGACGTTT
CATWPRDSDWIKTF
>TRGJ1/TRGJ2|TRGV3|NA
TGTGCCACCTGGGCCCTAACGGAGAATTATTATAAGAAACTCTTT
CATWALTENYYKKLF
>TRGJP2|TRGV8|many
TGTGCCACCTGGGATCATAGTAGTGATTGGATCAAGACGTTT
CATWDHSSDWIKTF
>TRGJ1/TRGJ2|TRGV3|few
TGTGCCACCTGGGACACCCCGCCGAAACTCTTT
CATWDTPPKLF
>TRGJ1/TRGJ2|TRGV8|NA
TGTGCCACCTGGGACCGCCCCTATAAGAAACTCTTT
CATWDRPYKKLF
>TRGJ1/TRGJ2|TRGV3|few
TGTGCCACCTGGGACAGACCGAAACTCTTT
CATWDRPKLF
>TRGJP2|TRGV2|NA
TGTGCCACCTGGGCTACGGGCTGGATCAAGACGTTT
CATWATGWIKTF
>TRGJ1/TRGJ2|TRGV2|NA
TGTGCCACACGGAGGTTTAAGAAACTCTTT
CATRRFKKLF
>TRGJ1/TRGJ2|TRGV9|NA
TGTGCCTTGTGGGAGGTTGATGAGAAACTCTTT
CALWEVDEKLF
>TRGJP2|TRGV4|few
TGTGCCACCTGGGATTCCCGTAGTGATTGGATCAAGACGTTT
CATWDSRSDWIKTF
>TRGJ1/TRGJ2|TRGV2|NA
TGTGCCACCTGGGACGGGCTTAGAAAGAAACTCTTT
CATWDGLRKKLF
>TRGJ1/TRGJ2|TRGV9|NA
TGTGCCTTGTGGGAGGTGTCCGGTTATTATAAGAAACTCTTT
CALWEVSGYYKKLF
>TRGJ1/TRGJ2|TRGV9|NA
TGTGCCTTTCCCCCGGGGAAACTCTTT
CAFPPGKLF
>TRGJ1/TRGJ2|TRGV2|few
TGTGCCACCTGGGACGGTAGGAGGTATAAGAAACTCTTT
CATWDGRRYKKLF
>TRGJ1/TRGJ2|TRGV8|once
TGTGCCACCTGGGAAGCGGATAAGAATTATTATAAGAAACTCTTT
CATWEADKNYYKKLF